The clone carrying this T cell receptor beta chain is a singleton in its sample. Trimming removed 4 bases from V and 6 bases from J; junction bases left unmatched: 9. Per germline, CDR1 SNHLY and CDR2 FYNNEI. The CDR3 is 14 residues long. The data derive from a study of blood T cell repertoires in COVID-19. Across the study: The study drew acute and convalescent COVID-19 samples from the United States, Italy and Spain. The analysed material was cDNA or gDNA that came from T cells, B-cell-depleted T cells, or PBMCs.

In the original processing: Counts of nucleated cells, estimated from reference gene primer amplification, were obtained. Using immunoSEQ multiplex PCR, the repertoire was profiled, and TCRdb retains in-frame clones only, with some absent. That table furnishes V, J and clone size, whereas the DNA furnished D and trimming. The table has 100,000 to 150,000 clones, about 80% seen once. Sequenced input: peripheral blood. The V and J genes are TRBV2 and TRBJ2-7; 7 bases match TRBD1. This sequence originates from a man in his forties with active or convalescent COVID-19. The CDR3, as DNA: TGTGCCAGCAGTGCACAGGGACAGTTGGGCGAGCAGTACTTC. It codes for CASSAQGQLGEQYF.